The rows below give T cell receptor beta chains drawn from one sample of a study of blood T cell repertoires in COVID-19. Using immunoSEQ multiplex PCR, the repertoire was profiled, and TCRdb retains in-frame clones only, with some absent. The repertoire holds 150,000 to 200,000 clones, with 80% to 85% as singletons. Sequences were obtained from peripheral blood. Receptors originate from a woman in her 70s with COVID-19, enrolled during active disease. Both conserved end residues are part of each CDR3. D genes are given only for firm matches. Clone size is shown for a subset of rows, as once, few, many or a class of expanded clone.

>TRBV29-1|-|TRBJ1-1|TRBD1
CSVRTGILNTEAFF
TGCAGCGTCCGGACAGGGATATTGAACACTGAAGCTTTCTTT
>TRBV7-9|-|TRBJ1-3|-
CASSFLGDTIYF
TGTGCCAGCAGCTTCCTGGGAGACACCATATATTTT
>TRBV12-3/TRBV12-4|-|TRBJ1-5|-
CASKGERMPQHF
TGTGCCAGCAAGGGGGAGAGGATGCCCCAGCATTTT
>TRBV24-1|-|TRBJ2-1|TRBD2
CATSDSTLAGYDNEQFF
TGTGCCACCAGTGATTCGACACTAGCGGGATACGACAATGAGCAGTTCTTC
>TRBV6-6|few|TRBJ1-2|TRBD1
CASSPRDRGHGYTF
TGTGCCAGCAGCCCACGGGACAGGGGGCATGGCTACACCTTC
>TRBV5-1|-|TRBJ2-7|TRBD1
CASSGPGQGSYEQYF
TGCGCCAGCAGCGGGCCGGGACAGGGATCCTACGAGCAGTACTTC
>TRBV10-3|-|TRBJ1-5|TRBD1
CATHPTGGDQPQHF
TGTGCCACGCACCCCACAGGGGGCGATCAGCCCCAGCATTTT
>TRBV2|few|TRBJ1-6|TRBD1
CASSRDRGYNSPLHF
TGTGCCAGCAGTAGGGACAGGGGCTATAATTCACCCCTCCACTTT
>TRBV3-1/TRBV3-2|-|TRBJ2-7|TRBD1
CASSQARGQLLSYEQYF
TGTGCCAGCAGCCAAGCCCGGGGACAGCTGCTCTCCTACGAGCAGTACTTC
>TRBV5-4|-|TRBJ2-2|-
CASLHRGGSGELFF
TGTGCCAGTCTACACCGGGGTGGGAGCGGGGAGCTGTTTTTT
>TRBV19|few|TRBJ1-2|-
CASSMGLNYGYTF
TGTGCCAGTAGTATGGGACTTAACTATGGCTACACCTTC
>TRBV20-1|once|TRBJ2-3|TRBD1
CSASLFDRGRTDTQYF
TGCAGTGCTAGTCTCTTCGACAGGGGGCGCACAGATACGCAGTATTTT
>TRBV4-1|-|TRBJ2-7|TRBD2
CASSQAGLAGGPHEQYF
TGCGCCAGCAGCCAAGCGGGACTAGCGGGAGGGCCCCACGAGCAGTACTTC
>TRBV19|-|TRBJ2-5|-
CASSMERAARKETQYF
TGTGCCAGTAGTATGGAGCGGGCGGCACGAAAAGAGACCCAGTACTTC
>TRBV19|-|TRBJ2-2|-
CASSKRTNTGELFF
TGTGCCAGTAGTAAGCGGACGAACACCGGGGAGCTGTTTTTT
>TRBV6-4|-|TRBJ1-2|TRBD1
CASSRGQGYGYTF
TGTGCCAGCAGCCGCGGACAGGGGTATGGCTACACCTTC
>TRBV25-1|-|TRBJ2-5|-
CASSESRGIFQETQYF
TGTGCCAGCAGTGAATCCCGGGGGATATTTCAAGAGACCCAGTACTTC
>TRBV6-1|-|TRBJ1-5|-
CASSELSTEDWQPQHF
TGTGCCAGCAGTGAACTTAGCACAGAGGACTGGCAGCCCCAGCATTTT
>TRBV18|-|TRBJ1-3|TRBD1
CASSADTGAGNTIYF
TGTGCCAGCTCAGCCGATACAGGGGCTGGAAACACCATATATTTT
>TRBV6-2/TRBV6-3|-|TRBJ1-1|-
CASSYGGQHTEAFF
TGTGCCAGCAGTTACGGGGGCCAGCACACTGAAGCTTTCTTT
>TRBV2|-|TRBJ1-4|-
CASSEWASNEKLFF
TGTGCCAGCAGTGAATGGGCAAGTAATGAAAAACTGTTTTTT
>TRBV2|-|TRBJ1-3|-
CATRRGSGNTIYF
TGTGCCACCAGGCGGGGCTCTGGAAACACCATATATTTT
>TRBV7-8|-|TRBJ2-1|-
CASSLFWGRIGEQFF
TGTGCCAGCAGCTTATTTTGGGGGCGCATTGGTGAGCAGTTCTTC
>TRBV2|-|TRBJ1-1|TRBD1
CASSPGRGHGVNTEAFF
TGTGCCAGCAGTCCCGGGAGGGGGCATGGGGTGAACACTGAAGCTTTCTTT
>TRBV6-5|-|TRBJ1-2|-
CASTWGRNYGYTF
TGTGCCAGCACCTGGGGGCGAAACTATGGCTACACCTTC
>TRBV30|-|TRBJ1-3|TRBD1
CAWDRPLTGGGNTIYF
TGTGCCTGGGATCGACCGCTGACAGGGGGGGGAAACACCATATATTTT
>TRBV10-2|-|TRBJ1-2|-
CASSESKGNGYTF
TGCGCCAGCAGTGAGTCGAAGGGGAACGGCTACACCTTC
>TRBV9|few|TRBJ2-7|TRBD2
CASSVYGAGGGEQYF
TGTGCCAGCAGCGTTTACGGCGCGGGAGGGGGCGAGCAGTACTTC
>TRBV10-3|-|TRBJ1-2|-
CAISERGMGYSGYTF
TGTGCCATCAGTGAGAGGGGGATGGGGTATAGCGGCTACACCTTC
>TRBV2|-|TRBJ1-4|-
CASRRSSDGANEKLFF
TGTGCCAGCAGACGCTCATCGGACGGGGCTAATGAAAAACTGTTTTTT
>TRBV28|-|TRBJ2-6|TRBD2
CASSPGPGGGNGANVLTF
TGTGCCAGCAGTCCGGGGCCGGGAGGAGGGAACGGGGCCAACGTCCTGACTTTC
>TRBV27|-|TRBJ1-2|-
CASSFRSVGGYTF
TGTGCCAGCAGTTTTAGAAGCGTAGGCGGCTACACCTTC
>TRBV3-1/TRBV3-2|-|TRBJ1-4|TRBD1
CASSRGQGNEKLFF
TGTGCCAGCAGCCGAGGACAGGGAAATGAAAAACTGTTTTTT
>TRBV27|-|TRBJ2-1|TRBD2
CASSPELAGGLNEQFF
TGTGCCAGCAGTCCCGAACTAGCGGGGGGTCTGAATGAGCAGTTCTTC
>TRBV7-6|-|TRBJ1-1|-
CASSATGLTNTEAFF
TGTGCCAGCAGCGCTACGGGACTTACGAACACTGAAGCTTTCTTT
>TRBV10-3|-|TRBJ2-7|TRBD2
CVISWTSNEQYF
TGTGTCATCAGCTGGACTAGTAACGAGCAGTACTTC
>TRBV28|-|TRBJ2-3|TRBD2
CASRGSGGLTDTQYF
TGTGCCAGCAGAGGGAGCGGGGGGCTCACAGATACGCAGTATTTT
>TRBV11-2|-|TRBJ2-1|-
CASSSTPYNEQFF
TGTGCCAGCAGCTCGACTCCGTACAATGAGCAGTTCTTC
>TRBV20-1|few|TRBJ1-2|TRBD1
CSARQGYGYTF
TGCAGTGCCAGACAGGGATATGGCTACACCTTC